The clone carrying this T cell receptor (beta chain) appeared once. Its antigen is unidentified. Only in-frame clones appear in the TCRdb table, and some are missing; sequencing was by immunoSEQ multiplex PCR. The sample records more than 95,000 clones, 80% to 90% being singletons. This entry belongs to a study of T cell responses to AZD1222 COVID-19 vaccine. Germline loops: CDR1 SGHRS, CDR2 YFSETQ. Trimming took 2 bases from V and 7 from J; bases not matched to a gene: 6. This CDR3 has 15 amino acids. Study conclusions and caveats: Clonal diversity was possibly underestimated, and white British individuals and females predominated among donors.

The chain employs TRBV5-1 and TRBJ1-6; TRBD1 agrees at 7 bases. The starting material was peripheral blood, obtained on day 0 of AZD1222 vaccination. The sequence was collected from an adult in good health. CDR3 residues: CASSFQGGENSPLHF. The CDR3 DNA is TGCGCCAGCAGCTTCCAGGGGGGGGAGAATTCACCCCTCCACTTT.